Listed here is a single T cell receptor (beta chain). Its antigen is not known. Naive CD8 cells lacked CD45RO, underwent positive selection for CCR7 and left out terminally differentiated effector memory CD45RA+ cells. The sample is drawn from a study of shared clonotypes between healthy human individuals. Findings of the study overall: The authors expected sequencing depth to affect clonotype sharing among donors. In several donors, around 5.5% of naive CD4 clonotypes appeared in common. Naive subsets usually exceeded memory subsets in estimated richness.

The germline gives CDR1 SGHNT, CDR2 YENEEA. The CDR3 consists of 14 residues. Trimming removed 5 bases from V and 0 bases from J, with 11 bases in between. Each sorted subset replicate got 200 ng genomic DNA, tens of thousands of genomes. Measured with immunoSEQ multiplex PCR; TCRdb has only the in-frame clones, and not every one. The profile shows around 600,000 clones, roughly 98% of them singletons. J is TRBJ2-7 and V is TRBV11-3, with no clear D. The sequence came from a man aged 30 to 39 in good health. The specimen sequenced was naive CD8+ T cells sorted from blood. The CDR3 bases are TGTGCCAGCAGCCCCGGCAGGAACTCCTACGAGCAGTACTTC. Encoded protein: CASSPGRNSYEQYF.